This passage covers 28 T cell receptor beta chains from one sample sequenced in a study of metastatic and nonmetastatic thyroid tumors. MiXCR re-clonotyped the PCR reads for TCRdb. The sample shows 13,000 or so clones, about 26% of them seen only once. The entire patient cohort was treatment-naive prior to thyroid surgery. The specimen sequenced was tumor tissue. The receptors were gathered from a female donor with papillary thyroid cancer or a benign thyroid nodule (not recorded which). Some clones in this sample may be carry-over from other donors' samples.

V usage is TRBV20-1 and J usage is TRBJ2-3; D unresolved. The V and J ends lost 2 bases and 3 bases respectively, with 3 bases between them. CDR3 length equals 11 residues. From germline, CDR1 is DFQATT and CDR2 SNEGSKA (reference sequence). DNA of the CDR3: TGCAGTGCTAGAAGGACAGATACGCAGTATTTT. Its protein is CSARRTDTQYF.

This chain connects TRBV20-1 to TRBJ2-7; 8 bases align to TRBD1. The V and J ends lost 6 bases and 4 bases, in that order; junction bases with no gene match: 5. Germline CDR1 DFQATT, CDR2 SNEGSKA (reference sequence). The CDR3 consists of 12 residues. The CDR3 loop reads CSAPDRAYEQYF. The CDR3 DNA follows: TGCAGTGCGCCGGACAGGGCTTACGAGCAGTACTTC.

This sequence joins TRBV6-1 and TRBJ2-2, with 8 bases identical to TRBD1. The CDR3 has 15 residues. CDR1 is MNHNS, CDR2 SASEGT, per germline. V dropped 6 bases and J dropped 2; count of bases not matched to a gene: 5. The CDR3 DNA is TGTGCCAGCAGACAGGACAGGGTCAACACCGGGGAGCTGTTTTTT. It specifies CASRQDRVNTGELFF.

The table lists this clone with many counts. The CDR3, as DNA: TGTGCCACCGCCGAGGGCCCGCGAGAGACCCAGTACTTC. Encoded protein: CATAEGPRETQYF. The chain links TRBV6-1 to TRBJ2-5, with D tentatively TRBD2 (5 bases). The length of the CDR3 is 13 residues. With 10 bases removed from V and 4 bases from J, the gap between germline ends came to 16 bases. Germline CDR1 and CDR2: MNHNS and SASEGT.

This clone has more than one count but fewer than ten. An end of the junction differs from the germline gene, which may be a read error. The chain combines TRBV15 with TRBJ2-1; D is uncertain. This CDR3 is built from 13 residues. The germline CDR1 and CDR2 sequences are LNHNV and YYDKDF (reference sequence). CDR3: CATSRGRYNGQFF. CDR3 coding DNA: TGTGCCACCAGCAGAGGAAGATACAATGGGCAGTTCTTC.

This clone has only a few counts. The CDR3 DNA sequence: TGTGCCAGCAGTTCCGGGTCGGGACCGACGCCTTACGAGCAGTACTTC. This codes for CASSSGSGPTPYEQYF. The chain recombines TRBV27 with TRBJ2-7, with D perhaps being TRBD1 or TRBD2 (5 bases each). V lost 4 bases to trimming and J lost 4 bases, with 20 bases between them. The CDR3 is made up of 16 amino acids. Germline V lookup: CDR1 MNHEY, CDR2 SMNVEV (reference sequence).

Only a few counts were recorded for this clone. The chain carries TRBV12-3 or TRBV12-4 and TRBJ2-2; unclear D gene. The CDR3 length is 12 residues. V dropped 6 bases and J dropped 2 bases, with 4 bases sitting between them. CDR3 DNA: TGTGCCAGCAGGCGTAACACCGGGGAGCTGTTTTTT. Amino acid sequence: CASRRNTGELFF.

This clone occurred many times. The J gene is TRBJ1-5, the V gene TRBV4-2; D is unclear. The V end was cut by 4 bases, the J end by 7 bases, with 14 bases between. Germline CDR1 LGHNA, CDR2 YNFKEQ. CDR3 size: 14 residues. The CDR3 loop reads CASSPSASSQPQHF. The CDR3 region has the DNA TGTGCCAGCAGCCCATCGGCCTCTTCCCAGCCCCAGCATTTT.

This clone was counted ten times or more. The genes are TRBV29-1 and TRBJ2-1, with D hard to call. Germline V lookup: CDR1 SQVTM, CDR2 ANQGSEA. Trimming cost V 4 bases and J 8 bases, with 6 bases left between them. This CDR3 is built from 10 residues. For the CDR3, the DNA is TGCAGCGTTGTGCAGCATGAGCAGTTCTTC. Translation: CSVVQHEQFF.

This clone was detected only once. CDR3 sequence reads: CSASGFSGRDSYEQYF. CDR3 nucleotide sequence: TGCAGTGCTAGTGGTTTTAGCGGGAGGGACTCCTACGAGCAGTACTTC. V usage is TRBV20-1 and J usage is TRBJ2-7; 11 bases are shared with TRBD2. J lost 0 bases, V lost 3 bases, and 7 bases had no gene match. CDR1 DFQATT and CDR2 SNEGSKA come from the germline V gene (reference sequence). The CDR3 runs 16 residues.

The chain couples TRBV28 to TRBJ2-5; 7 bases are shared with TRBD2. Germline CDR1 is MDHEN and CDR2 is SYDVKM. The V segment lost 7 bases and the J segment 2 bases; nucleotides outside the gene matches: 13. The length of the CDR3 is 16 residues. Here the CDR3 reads CASTPRGSGFQETQYF. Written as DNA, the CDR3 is TGTGCCAGCACCCCCCGGGGTAGCGGGTTTCAAGAGACCCAGTACTTC.

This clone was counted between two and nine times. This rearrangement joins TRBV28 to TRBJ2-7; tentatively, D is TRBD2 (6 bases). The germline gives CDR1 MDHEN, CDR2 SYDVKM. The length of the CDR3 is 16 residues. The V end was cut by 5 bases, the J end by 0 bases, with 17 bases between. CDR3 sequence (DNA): TGTGCCAGCAGTCCTCGACTAGAGGAGCCCTCCTACGAGCAGTACTTC. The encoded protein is CASSPRLEEPSYEQYF. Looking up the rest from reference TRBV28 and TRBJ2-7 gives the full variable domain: DVKVTQSSRYLVKRTGEKVFLECVQDMDHENMFWYRQDPGLGLRLIYFSYDVKMKEKGDIPEGYSVSREKKERFSLILESASTNQTSMYLCASSPRLEEPSYEQYFGPGTRLTVT.

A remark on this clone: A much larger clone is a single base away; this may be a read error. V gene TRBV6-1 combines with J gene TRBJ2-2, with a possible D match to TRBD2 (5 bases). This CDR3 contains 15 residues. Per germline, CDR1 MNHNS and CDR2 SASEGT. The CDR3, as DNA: TGTGCCAGCAAAGGAGCCGTTGTGAACGCCGGGGAGCCGTTTTTT. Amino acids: CASKGAVVNAGEPFF.

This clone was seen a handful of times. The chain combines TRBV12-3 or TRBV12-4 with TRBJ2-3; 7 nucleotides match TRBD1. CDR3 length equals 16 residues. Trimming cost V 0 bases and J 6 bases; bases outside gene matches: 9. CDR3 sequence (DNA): TGTGCCAGCAGTTTAGCTTACAGGGGAATAGGGGATACGCAGTATTTT. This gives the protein CASSLAYRGIGDTQYF.

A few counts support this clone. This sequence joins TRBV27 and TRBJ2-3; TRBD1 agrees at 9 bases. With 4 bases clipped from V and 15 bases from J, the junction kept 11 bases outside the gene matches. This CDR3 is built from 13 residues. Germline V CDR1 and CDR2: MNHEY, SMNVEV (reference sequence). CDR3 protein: CASSSHRDREIYF. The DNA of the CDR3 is TGTGCCAGCAGTTCCCACCGGGACAGGGAGATCTATTTT.

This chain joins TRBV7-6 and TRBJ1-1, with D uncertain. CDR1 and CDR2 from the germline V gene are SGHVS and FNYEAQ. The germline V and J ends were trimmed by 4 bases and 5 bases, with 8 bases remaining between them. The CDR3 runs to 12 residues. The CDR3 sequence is CASSSGSTEAFF. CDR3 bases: TGTGCCAGCAGCTCAGGAAGTACTGAAGCTTTCTTT. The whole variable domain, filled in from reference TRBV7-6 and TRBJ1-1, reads GAGVSQSPRYKVTKRGQDVALRCDPISGHVSLYWYRQALGQGPEFLTYFNYEAQQDKSGLPNDRFSAERPEGSISTLTIQRTEQRDSAMYRCASSSGSTEAFFGQGTRLTVV.

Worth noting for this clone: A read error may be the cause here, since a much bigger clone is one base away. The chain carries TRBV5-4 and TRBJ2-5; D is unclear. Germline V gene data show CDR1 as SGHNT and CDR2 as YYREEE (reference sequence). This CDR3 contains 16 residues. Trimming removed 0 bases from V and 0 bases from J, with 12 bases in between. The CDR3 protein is CASSLGLPQYQETQYF. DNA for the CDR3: TGTGCCAGCAGCTTGGGGTTGCCCCAATACCAAGAGACCCAGTACTTC. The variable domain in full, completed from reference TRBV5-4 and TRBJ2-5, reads ETGVTQSPTHLIKTRGQQVTLRCSSQSGHNTVSWYQQALGQGPQFIFQYYREEENGRGNFPPRFSGLQFPNYSSELNVNALELDDSALYLCASSLGLPQYQETQYFGPGTRLLVL.

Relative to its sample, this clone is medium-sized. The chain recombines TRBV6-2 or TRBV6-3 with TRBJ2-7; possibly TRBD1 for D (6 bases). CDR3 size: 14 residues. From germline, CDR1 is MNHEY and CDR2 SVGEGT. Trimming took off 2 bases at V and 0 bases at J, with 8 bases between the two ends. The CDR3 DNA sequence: TGTGCCAGCAGTTACGGGACACACTCCTACGAGCAGTACTTC. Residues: CASSYGTHSYEQYF.

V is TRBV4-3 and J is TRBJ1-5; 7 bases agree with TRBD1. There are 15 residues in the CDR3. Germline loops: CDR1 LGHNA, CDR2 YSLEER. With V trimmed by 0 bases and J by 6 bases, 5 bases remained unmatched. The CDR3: CASSQDYRGSQPQHF. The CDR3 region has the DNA TGCGCCAGCAGCCAAGATTACAGGGGAAGTCAGCCCCAGCATTTT.

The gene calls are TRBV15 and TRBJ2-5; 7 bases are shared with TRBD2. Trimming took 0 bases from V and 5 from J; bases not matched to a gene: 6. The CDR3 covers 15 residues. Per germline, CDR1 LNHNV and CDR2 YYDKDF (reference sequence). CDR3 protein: CATSRDRGLGETQYF. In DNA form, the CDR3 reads TGTGCCACCAGCAGAGATCGAGGACTAGGCGAGACCCAGTACTTC.

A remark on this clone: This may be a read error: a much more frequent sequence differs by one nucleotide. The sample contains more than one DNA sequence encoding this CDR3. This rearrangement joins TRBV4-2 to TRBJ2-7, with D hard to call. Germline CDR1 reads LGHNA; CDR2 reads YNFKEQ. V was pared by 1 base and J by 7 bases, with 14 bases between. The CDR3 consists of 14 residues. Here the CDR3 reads CASSQAGEVREQYF. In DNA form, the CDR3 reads TGTGCCAGCAGCCAAGCTGGAGAAGTACGGGAGCAGTACTTC.

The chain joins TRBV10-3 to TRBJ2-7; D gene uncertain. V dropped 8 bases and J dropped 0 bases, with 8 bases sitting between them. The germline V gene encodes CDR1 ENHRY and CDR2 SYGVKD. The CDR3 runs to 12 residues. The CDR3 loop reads CAIASASYEQYF. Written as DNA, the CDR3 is TGTGCCATCGCCAGCGCCTCCTACGAGCAGTACTTC.

The CDR3 loop reads CASSIRATALYEQYF. The DNA of the CDR3 is TGTGCCAGCAGCATTAGGGCTACAGCATTATACGAGCAGTACTTC. This chain uses TRBV6-2 or TRBV6-3 with TRBJ2-7; D is undetermined. Germline-derived CDR1 and CDR2 are MNHEY and SVGEGT. Deletions cut 6 bases from V and 4 bases from J, with 19 bases between. The CDR3 has 15 amino acids.

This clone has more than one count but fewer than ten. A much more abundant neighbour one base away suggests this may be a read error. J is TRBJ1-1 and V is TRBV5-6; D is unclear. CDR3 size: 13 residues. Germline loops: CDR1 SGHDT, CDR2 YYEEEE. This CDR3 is CSSSKDGYTEAFF. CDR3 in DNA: TGTTCCAGCAGCAAGGACGGATACACTGAAGCTTTCTTT.

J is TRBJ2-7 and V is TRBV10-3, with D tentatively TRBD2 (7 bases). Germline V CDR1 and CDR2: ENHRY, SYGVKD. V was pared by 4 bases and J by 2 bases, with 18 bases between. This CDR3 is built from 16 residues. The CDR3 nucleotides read TGTGCCATCAGTGTGTGGGGGGGGACATGGACCTACGAGCAGTACTTC. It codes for CAISVWGGTWTYEQYF.

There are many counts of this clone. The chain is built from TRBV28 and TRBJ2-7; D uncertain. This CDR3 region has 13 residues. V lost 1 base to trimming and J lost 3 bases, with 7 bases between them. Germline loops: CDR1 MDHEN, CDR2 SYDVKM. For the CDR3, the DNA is TGTGCCAGCAGTTTATCAGGCGACTACGAGCAGTACTTC. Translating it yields CASSLSGDYEQYF.

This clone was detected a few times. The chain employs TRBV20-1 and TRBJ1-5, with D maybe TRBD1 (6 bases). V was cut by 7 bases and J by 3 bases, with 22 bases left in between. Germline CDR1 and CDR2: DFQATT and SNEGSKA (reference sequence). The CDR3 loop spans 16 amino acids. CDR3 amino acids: CSVLLGADYINQPQHF. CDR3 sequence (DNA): TGCAGTGTTTTGCTGGGGGCTGATTATATCAATCAGCCCCAGCATTTT.

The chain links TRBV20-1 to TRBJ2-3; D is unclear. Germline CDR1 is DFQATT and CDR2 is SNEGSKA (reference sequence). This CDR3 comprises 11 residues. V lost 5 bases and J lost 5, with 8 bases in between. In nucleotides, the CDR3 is TGCAGTGCTCTAAGTAGAGATACGCAGTATTTT. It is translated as CSALSRDTQYF.